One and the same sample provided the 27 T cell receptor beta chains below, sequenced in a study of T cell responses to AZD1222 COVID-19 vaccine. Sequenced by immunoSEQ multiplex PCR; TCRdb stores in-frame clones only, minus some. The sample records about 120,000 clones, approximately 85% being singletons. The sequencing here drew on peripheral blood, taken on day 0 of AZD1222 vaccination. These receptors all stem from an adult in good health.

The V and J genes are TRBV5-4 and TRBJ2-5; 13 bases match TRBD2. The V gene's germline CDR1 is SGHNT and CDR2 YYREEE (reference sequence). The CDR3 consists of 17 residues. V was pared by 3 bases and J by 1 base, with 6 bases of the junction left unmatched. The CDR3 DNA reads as TGTGCCAGCAGCTCCCTCGGACTAGCGGGGGCCCAAGAGACCCAGTACTTC. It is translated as CASSSLGLAGAQETQYF.

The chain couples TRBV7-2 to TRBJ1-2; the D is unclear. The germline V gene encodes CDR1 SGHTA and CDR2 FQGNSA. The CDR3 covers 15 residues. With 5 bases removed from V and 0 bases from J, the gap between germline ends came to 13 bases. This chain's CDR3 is CASSRRSTTNYGYTF. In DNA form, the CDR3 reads TGTGCCAGCAGCCGCCGTAGCACCACTAACTATGGCTACACCTTC.

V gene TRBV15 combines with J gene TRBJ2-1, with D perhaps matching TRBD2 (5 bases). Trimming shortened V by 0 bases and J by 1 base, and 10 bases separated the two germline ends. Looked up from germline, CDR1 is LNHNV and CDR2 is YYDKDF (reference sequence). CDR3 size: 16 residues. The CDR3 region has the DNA TGTGCCACCAGCAGAGAACTAGAGGCATCCTACAATGAGCAGTTCTTC. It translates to CATSRELEASYNEQFF.

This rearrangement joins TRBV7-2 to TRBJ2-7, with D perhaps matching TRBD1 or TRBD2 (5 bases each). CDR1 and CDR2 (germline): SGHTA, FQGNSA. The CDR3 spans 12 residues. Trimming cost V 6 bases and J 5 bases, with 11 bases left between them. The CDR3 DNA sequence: TGTGCCAGCAGATTGGGACCCAACGAGCAGTACTTC. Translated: CASRLGPNEQYF.

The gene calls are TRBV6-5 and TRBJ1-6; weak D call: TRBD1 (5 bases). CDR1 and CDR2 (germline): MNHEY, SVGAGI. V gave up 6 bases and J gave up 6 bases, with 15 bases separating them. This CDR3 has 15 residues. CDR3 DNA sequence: TGTGCCAGCAGAACCCCAGGGTGGCGTAATTCACCCCTCCACTTT. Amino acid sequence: CASRTPGWRNSPLHF.

The CDR3 coding sequence is TGTGCCAGCCTCGTTGAGAGCAACACTGAAGCTTTCTTT. It yields the protein CASLVESNTEAFF. The V call is TRBV18, the J call TRBJ1-1; no firm D call. The CDR3 spans 13 residues. CDR1 is KGHSH, CDR2 LQKENI, per germline. Trimming shortened V by 8 bases and J by 2 bases, and 12 bases separated the two germline ends.

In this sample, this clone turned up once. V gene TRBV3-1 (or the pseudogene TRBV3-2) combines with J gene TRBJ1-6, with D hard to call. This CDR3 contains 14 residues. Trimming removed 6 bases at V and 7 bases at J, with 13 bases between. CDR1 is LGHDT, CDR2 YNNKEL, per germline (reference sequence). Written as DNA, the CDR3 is TGTGCCAGCAGTCAAACGCAGCACAATTCACCCCTCCACTTT. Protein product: CASSQTQHNSPLHF.

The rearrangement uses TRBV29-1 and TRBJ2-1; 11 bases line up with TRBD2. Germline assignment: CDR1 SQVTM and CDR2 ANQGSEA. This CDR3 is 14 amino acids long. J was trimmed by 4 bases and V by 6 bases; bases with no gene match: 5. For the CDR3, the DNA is TGCAGCGTGATCCGACTAGCGGGATACAATGAGCAGTTCTTC. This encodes CSVIRLAGYNEQFF.

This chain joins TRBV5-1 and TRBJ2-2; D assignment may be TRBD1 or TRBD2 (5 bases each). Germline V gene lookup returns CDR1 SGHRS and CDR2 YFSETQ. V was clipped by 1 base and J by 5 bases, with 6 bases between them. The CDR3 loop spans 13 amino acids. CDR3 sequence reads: CASSLWGTGELFF. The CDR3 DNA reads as TGCGCCAGCAGCTTGTGGGGGACCGGGGAGCTGTTTTTT.

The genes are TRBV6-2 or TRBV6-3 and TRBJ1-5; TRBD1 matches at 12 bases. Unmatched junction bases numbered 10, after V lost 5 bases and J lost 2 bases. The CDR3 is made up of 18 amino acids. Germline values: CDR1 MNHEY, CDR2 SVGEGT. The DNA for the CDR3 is TGTGCCAGCAGTCCCGGGACAGGGGGCGCGAAAGGCAATCAGCCCCAGCATTTT. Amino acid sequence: CASSPGTGGAKGNQPQHF.

This CDR3 is CAWSFTGAVGYTF. DNA for the CDR3: TGTGCCTGGAGTTTCACAGGGGCAGTAGGCTACACCTTC. This chain connects TRBV30 to TRBJ1-2; 7 positions match TRBD1. This CDR3 comprises 13 residues. Trimming at V came to 2 bases and at J to 8 bases, leaving 8 bases not matched to a gene. Germline V gene lookup returns CDR1 GTSNPN and CDR2 SVGIG (reference sequence).

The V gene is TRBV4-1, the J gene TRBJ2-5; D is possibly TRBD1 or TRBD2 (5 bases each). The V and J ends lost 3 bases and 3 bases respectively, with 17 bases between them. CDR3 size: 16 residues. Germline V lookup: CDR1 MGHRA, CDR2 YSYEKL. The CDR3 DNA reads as TGCGCCAGCAGCCATGAGGGACCCCTAGGAAAAGAGACCCAGTACTTC. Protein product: CASSHEGPLGKETQYF.

The CDR3 sequence: CASSSNRRGKGEKLFF. CDR3 bases: TGTGCCAGCAGCTCCAACCGCCGCGGCAAGGGTGAAAAACTGTTTTTT. The chain uses TRBV11-3 and TRBJ1-4; D gene uncertain. Germline assignment: CDR1 SGHNT and CDR2 YENEEA. This CDR3 has 16 amino acids. V was shortened by 4 bases and J by 7 bases, with 19 bases between the two germline ends.

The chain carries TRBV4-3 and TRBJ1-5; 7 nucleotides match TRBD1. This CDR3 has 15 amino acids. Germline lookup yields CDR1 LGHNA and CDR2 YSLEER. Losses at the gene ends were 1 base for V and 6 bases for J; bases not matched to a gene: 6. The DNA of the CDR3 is TGCGCCAGCAGCCAAGCACAGGGGTCCGGTCAGCCCCAGCATTTT. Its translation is CASSQAQGSGQPQHF.

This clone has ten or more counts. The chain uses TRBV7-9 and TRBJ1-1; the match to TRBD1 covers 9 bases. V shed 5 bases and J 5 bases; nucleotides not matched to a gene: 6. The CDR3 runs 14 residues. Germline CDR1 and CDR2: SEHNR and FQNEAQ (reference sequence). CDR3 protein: CASSPTTGGTEAFF. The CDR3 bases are TGTGCCAGCAGCCCCACGACAGGGGGGACTGAAGCTTTCTTT.

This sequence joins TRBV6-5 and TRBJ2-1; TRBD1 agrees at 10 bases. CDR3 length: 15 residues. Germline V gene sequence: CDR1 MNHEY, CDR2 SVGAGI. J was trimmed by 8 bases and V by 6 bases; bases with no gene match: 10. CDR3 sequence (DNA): TGTGCCAGCAGCCCGCGGGACAGGGGTTATTATGAGCAGTTCTTC. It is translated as CASSPRDRGYYEQFF.

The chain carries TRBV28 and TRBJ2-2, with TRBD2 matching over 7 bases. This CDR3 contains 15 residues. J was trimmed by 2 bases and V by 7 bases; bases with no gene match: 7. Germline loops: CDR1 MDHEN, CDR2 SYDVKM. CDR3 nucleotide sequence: TGTGCCAGCACATTAAGCGGGATAAACACCGGGGAGCTGTTTTTT. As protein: CASTLSGINTGELFF.

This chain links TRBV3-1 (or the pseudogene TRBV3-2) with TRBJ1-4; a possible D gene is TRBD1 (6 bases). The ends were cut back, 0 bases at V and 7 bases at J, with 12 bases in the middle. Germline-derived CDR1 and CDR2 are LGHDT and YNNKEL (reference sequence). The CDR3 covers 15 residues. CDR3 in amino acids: CASSQDGGRGEKLFF. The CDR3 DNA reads TGTGCCAGCAGCCAAGACGGGGGGCGCGGTGAAAAACTGTTTTTT.

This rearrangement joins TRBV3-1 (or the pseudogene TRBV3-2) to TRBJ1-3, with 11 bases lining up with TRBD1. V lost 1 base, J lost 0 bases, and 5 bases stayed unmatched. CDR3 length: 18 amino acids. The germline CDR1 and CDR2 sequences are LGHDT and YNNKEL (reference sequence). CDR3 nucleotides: TGTGCCAGCAGCCAAGGTGTAGGGACAGGGGGCTCTGGAAACACCATATATTTT. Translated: CASSQGVGTGGSGNTIYF.

The CDR3 reads CASSLGGGTEAFF. In DNA form, the CDR3 reads TGTGCCAGCAGTTTGGGAGGGGGCACTGAAGCTTTCTTT. The chain links TRBV28 to TRBJ1-1; TRBD1 is a possible D gene (6 bases). The germline CDR1 and CDR2 sequences are MDHEN and SYDVKM. Between the trimmed V and J ends, which lost 3 bases and 4 bases, there was a span of 9 bases. This CDR3 contains 13 residues.

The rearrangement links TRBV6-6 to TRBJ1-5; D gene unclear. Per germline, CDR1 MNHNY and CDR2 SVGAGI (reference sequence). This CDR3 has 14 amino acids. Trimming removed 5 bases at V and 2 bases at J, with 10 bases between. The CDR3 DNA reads TGTGCCAGCAGTCGTACTGAAGGCAATCAGCCCCAGCATTTT. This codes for CASSRTEGNQPQHF.

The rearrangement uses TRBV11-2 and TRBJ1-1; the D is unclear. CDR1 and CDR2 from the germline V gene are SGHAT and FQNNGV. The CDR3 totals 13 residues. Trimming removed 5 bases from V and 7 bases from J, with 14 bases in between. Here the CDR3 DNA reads TGTGCCAGCAGCAACTTATTAGTAGATGAAGCTTTCTTT. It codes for CASSNLLVDEAFF.

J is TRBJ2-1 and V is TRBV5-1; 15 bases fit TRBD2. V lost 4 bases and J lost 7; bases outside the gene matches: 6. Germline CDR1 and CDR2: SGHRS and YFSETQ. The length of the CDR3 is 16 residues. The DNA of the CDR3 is TGCGCCAGCAGCCCCCGGACTAGCGGGGGGGCGAATGAGCAGTTCTTC. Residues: CASSPRTSGGANEQFF.

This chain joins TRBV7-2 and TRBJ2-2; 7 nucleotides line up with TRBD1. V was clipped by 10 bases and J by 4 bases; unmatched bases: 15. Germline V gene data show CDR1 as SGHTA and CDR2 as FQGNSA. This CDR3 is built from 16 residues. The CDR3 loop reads CATRTSLQGTTGELFF. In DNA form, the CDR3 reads TGTGCCACCCGAACCTCTCTACAGGGGACCACCGGGGAGCTGTTTTTT.

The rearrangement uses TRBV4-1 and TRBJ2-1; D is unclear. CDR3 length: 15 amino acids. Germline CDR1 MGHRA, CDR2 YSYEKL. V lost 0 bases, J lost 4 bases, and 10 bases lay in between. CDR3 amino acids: CASSQDSYNYNEQFF. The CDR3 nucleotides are TGCGCCAGCAGCCAAGATAGTTACAATTACAATGAGCAGTTCTTC.

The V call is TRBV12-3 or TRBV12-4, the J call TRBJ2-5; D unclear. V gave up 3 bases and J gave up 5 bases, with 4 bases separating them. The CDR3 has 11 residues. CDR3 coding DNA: TGTGCCAGCAGTTTGAAGGAGACCCAGTACTTC. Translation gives CASSLKETQYF.

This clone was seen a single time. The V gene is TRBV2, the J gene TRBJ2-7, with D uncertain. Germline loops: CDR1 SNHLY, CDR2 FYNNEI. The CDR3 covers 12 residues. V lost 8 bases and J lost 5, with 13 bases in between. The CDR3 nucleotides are TGTGCCAGCCGGGCCTTTTCTAACGAGCAGTACTTC. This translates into CASRAFSNEQYF.